This record concerns one T cell receptor beta chain sequence. This clone was detected a few times. Its cognate antigen has yet to be identified. Base qualities are not provided; no much larger clone lies one nucleotide away. Tumor samples were obtained before definitive surgery or chemotherapy. Genomic DNA extraction was performed by the MD Anderson Biospecimen Extraction Resource, and TCR sequencing was carried out by the MD Anderson Cancer Genomics Laboratory. V was cut back by 7 bases and J by 5 bases, leaving a gap of 11 bases between them. CDR1 and CDR2, looked up from the germline V gene, are MNHNS and SASEGT. The CDR3 covers 13 residues, taking in both the cysteine and the phenylalanine. Only the CDR3 DNA stays, 39 bases, in frame from base 1. This sample stems from a study of high-grade serous ovarian cancer treatment subgroups (dated by TCRdb to about 2021). Regarding the research as a whole: On average, each sample produced more than 13,000 sequencing reads and 6,000 to 9,500 unique TCR beta rearrangements. The study profiled TCR beta repertoires in high-grade serous ovarian cancer patients grouped by complete gross resection or neoadjuvant chemotherapy response under a laparoscopic triage algorithm. The cohort comprised approximately 30 patients: around 10 with no residual disease after primary surgery (R0), around 10 excellent NACT responders, and around 10 poor NACT responders. One primary tumor sample and two metastatic tumor samples were contributed by each patient, so that about a hundred samples were obtained in total.

High-throughput TCR profiling via ImmunoSEQ was performed on the roughly 81 tumor samples. In the original analysis: To measure repertoire diversity, the metrics used were richness (unique productive sequences), clonality, evenness and relatedness, and the Bhattacharyya coefficient was used to assess similarity between samples. In a sensitivity analysis, TCRs with fewer than two reads were excluded, and consistent conclusions were obtained. In TCRdb, the immuneACCESS table is reduced to in-frame sequences with V and J assigned. These tables do not hold every clone; where another copy was compared, an unresolved V gene accounts for under half, and the others remain unexplained. V, J and clone size were drawn from that table, and D and trimming were deduced from the DNA. For this sample the table gives a few thousand clones, of which roughly 80% were detected only once. Around 8.3% of the sample goes to the ten largest clones.

What the authors observed across the whole study: Repertoire similarity ranging from about 0.11 to 0.8 was observed between tumors from the same patient, whereas almost no similarity was observed between different patients. Spatial information was not captured by bulk tumor TCR sequencing, so insight into HGSC tumor complexity and diversity was limited. Neoantigen level correlated positively with TCR clonal relatedness, and copy number variation and mutation load from whole-genome sequencing showed a positive trend with TCR clonal relatedness. The TCR repertoire analyses centered on CDR3, and CDR1 and CDR2 were not analyzed.

Sequencing was done on a sample of tumor tissue. Here the chain combines TRBV6-1 and TRBJ1-4; the D region possibly corresponds to TRBD1 (5 bases align). The sequence derives from a human donor with high-grade serous ovarian cancer. The DNA is TGTGCCAGCATGCAGGGACTAAATGAAAAACTGTTTTTT. Translated, this gives CASMQGLNEKLFF.